These 24 T cell receptor beta chains were all obtained from the same sample, sequenced in a study of blood T cell repertoires in COVID-19. Libraries were prepared by immunoSEQ multiplex PCR; TCRdb keeps only in-frame clonotypes and omits some of them. The sample lists 65,000 to 75,000 clones, approximately 80% seen once, with about an eighth in the top ten. The sample taken for sequencing was peripheral blood. These receptors were obtained from a human donor in a cohort sampled during active COVID-19.

The chain joins TRBV3-1 (or the pseudogene TRBV3-2) to TRBJ2-5, with D uncertain. CDR3 length equals 14 residues. In germline, CDR1 is LGHDT, CDR2 YNNKEL (reference sequence). V gave up 4 bases and J gave up 1 base, with 10 bases separating them. The CDR3 nucleotides are TGTGCCAGCAGCCTCACTACCGCCCAAGAGACCCAGTACTTC. It translates to CASSLTTAQETQYF.

CDR3: CASSRQGPEQFF. In nucleotides, the CDR3 is TGTGCCAGCAGTCGACAGGGACCCGAGCAGTTCTTC. V and J are TRBV6-2 or TRBV6-3 and TRBJ2-1; 7 positions match TRBD1. CDR1 and CDR2 from the germline V gene are MNHEY and SVGEGT. Germline trimming cut 5 bases from V and 10 bases from J; bases unmatched to any gene: 5. The CDR3 is made up of 12 amino acids.

V usage is TRBV18 and J usage is TRBJ2-2, with 7 bases lining up with TRBD2. CDR3 length equals 16 residues. V lost 5 bases and J lost 0; bases outside the gene matches: 6. Germline V gives CDR1 KGHSH, CDR2 LQKENI. The CDR3: CASSRLAPANTGELFF. CDR3 coding DNA: TGTGCCAGCTCAAGACTAGCTCCTGCGAACACCGGGGAGCTGTTTTTT.

V and J are TRBV12-3 or TRBV12-4 and TRBJ2-2; weak D call: TRBD2 (6 bases). The V end was cut by 3 bases, the J end by 6 bases, with 8 bases between. The length of the CDR3 is 13 residues. The CDR3 here is CASSFREPGELFF. CDR3 nucleotide sequence: TGTGCCAGCAGTTTCCGGGAGCCCGGGGAGCTGTTTTTT.

V gene TRBV5-1 combines with J gene TRBJ2-1, with no clear D. CDR3 length equals 17 residues. V lost 4 bases to trimming and J lost 2 bases, with 19 bases between them. Per the germline V gene, CDR1 is SGHRS and CDR2 is YFSETQ. CDR3 sequence reads: CASSLREPARPYNEQFF. CDR3 in DNA: TGCGCCAGCAGCCTGCGCGAGCCAGCGAGACCCTACAATGAGCAGTTCTTC.

The chain recombines TRBV6-2 or TRBV6-3 with TRBJ1-5, with 11 positions matching TRBD1. From germline, CDR1 is MNHEY and CDR2 SVGEGT. After removal of 2 bases from V and 1 base from J, the junction contained 7 bases not matched to a gene. CDR3 length: 18 amino acids. The CDR3 spells CASSYLTGTGGSNQPQHF. The DNA for the CDR3 is TGTGCCAGCAGTTACCTCACAGGGACAGGGGGGAGCAATCAGCCCCAGCATTTT.

The V call is TRBV6-2 or TRBV6-3, the J call TRBJ2-7, with TRBD2 matching 10 bases. Germline loops: CDR1 MNHEY, CDR2 SVGEGT. The J segment lost 9 bases and the V segment lost 6 bases, leaving 5 bases of the junction unmatched. The CDR3 extends over 12 amino acids. Here the CDR3 DNA reads TGTGCCAGCAGCCCCGGGACTAGCGCGCAGTACTTC. Translated: CASSPGTSAQYF.

The chain carries TRBV5-1 and TRBJ2-6; D unclear. Germline V CDR1 and CDR2: SGHRS, YFSETQ. V was pared by 0 bases and J by 1 base, with 14 bases between. The CDR3 consists of 18 residues. Here the CDR3 DNA reads TGCGCCAGCAGCTTGGTGGCAACCGCCTCTTCTGGGGCCAACGTCCTGACTTTC. Its translation is CASSLVATASSGANVLTF.

The genes are TRBV7-2 and TRBJ2-1; 10 nucleotides agree with TRBD2. The CDR3 consists of 16 residues. Unmatched junction bases numbered 12, after V lost 5 bases and J lost 8 bases. Germline lookup yields CDR1 SGHTA and CDR2 FQGNSA. CDR3 sequence reads: CASSAGAASGSHEQFF. In DNA form, the CDR3 reads TGTGCCAGCAGCGCCGGAGCGGCTAGCGGGAGCCATGAGCAGTTCTTC. Combining the CDR3 with reference TRBV7-2 and TRBJ2-1 gives the whole variable domain GAGVSQSPSNKVTEKGKDVELRCDPISGHTALYWYRQSLGQGLEFLIYFQGNSAPDKSGLPSDRFSAERTGGSVSTLTIQRTQQEDSAVYLCASSAGAASGSHEQFFGPGTRLTVL.

The V call is TRBV4-2, the J call TRBJ2-3, with 11 bases identical to TRBD2. CDR1 is LGHNA and CDR2 is YNFKEQ in the germline V gene. This CDR3 comprises 17 residues. The ends lost 0 bases at V and 3 bases at J; junction bases unmatched: 5. The CDR3 coding sequence is TGTGCCAGCAGCCAAGAGATTAGCGGGGGGGCGACAGATACGCAGTATTTT. Its protein is CASSQEISGGATDTQYF.

The rearrangement links TRBV5-1 to TRBJ2-3; TRBD1 matches at 9 bases. The ends lost 1 base at V and 5 bases at J; junction bases unmatched: 11. The CDR3 extends over 17 amino acids. Germline-derived CDR1 and CDR2 are SGHRS and YFSETQ. In DNA, the CDR3 is TGCGCCAGCAGCTTGTCGATCCGGGACAGGGAGGGAGATACGCAGTATTTT. Protein product: CASSLSIRDREGDTQYF.

The chain couples TRBV7-6 to TRBJ2-1; 8 bases are shared with TRBD2. Losses at the gene ends were 1 base for V and 11 bases for J; bases not matched to a gene: 10. This CDR3 comprises 15 residues. From germline, CDR1 is SGHVS and CDR2 FNYEAQ. CDR3 DNA sequence: TGTGCCAGCAGCTTAGACGGACTAGCCACTAATCAGCAGTTCTTC. Translated, it gives CASSLDGLATNQQFF.

The V and J genes are TRBV24-1 and TRBJ1-5; D is perhaps TRBD1 (6 bases). Trimming removed 7 bases at V and 7 bases at J, with 13 bases between. This CDR3 is built from 13 residues. Germline values: CDR1 KGHDR, CDR2 SFDVKD. The CDR3 DNA follows: TGTGCCACCAGCCATCAGGGGTTCCAGCCCCAGCATTTT. Its protein product is CATSHQGFQPQHF.

The chain joins TRBV6-4 to TRBJ2-4, with D possibly matching TRBD1 (6 bases). Germline CDR1 MRHNA, CDR2 SNTAGT. Trimming left V 2 bases short and J 0 bases short, with 17 bases between. The CDR3 is made up of 18 amino acids. CDR3 protein: CASSDLRTDTLAKNIQYF. Here the CDR3 DNA reads TGTGCCAGCAGTGACCTAAGGACAGATACACTAGCCAAAAACATTCAGTACTTC.

V usage is TRBV5-1 and J usage is TRBJ2-5; D might be TRBD1 (5 bases). CDR3 size: 13 residues. Germline lookup yields CDR1 SGHRS and CDR2 YFSETQ. The V gene lost 5 bases and the J gene lost 4 bases, with 12 bases spanning the gap. Here the CDR3 DNA reads TGCGCCAGCAGTGCAGGGTTCGGAGAGACCCAGTACTTC. It is translated as CASSAGFGETQYF.

V usage is TRBV5-1 and J usage is TRBJ1-2; no clear D. Germline V gene lookup returns CDR1 SGHRS and CDR2 YFSETQ. Trimming took off 0 bases at V and 8 bases at J, with 11 bases between the two ends. The length of the CDR3 is 13 residues. The CDR3 protein is CASSLESAQGYTF. CDR3 DNA: TGCGCCAGCAGCTTGGAGTCCGCGCAAGGCTACACCTTC.

This chain connects TRBV29-1 to TRBJ2-7, with 9 bases matching TRBD1. Germline CDR1 and CDR2: SQVTM and ANQGSEA. J gave up 5 bases and V 3 bases, and 5 bases lay outside the gene matches. The CDR3 runs to 13 residues. The CDR3 DNA reads as TGCAGCGTTGAGAACAGGGGGCTGGACGAGCAGTACTTC. This gives the protein CSVENRGLDEQYF.

This chain joins TRBV6-5 and TRBJ1-1; D not resolved. CDR1 is MNHEY, CDR2 SVGAGI, per germline. This CDR3 contains 13 residues. Trimming cost V 4 bases and J 0 bases, with 6 bases left between them. The CDR3 is CASSLRVNTEAFF. The CDR3 DNA reads as TGTGCCAGCAGTTTACGAGTGAACACTGAAGCTTTCTTT.

This clone has only one observation. This chain links TRBV15 with TRBJ1-1; no definite D call. The V and J ends lost 1 base and 4 bases respectively, with 4 bases between them. This CDR3 has 12 amino acids. Per the germline V gene, CDR1 is LNHNV and CDR2 is YYDKDF (reference sequence). CDR3 sequence (DNA): TGTGCCACCAGCAGAGCAGGCACTGAAGCTTTCTTT. Amino acids: CATSRAGTEAFF.

The rearrangement links TRBV18 to TRBJ2-5; a possible D gene is TRBD2 (5 bases). CDR1 is KGHSH and CDR2 is LQKENI in the germline V gene. The V end lost 5 bases, the J end lost 5 bases, and 12 bases lay between the germline ends. This CDR3 contains 13 residues. The CDR3 coding sequence is TGTGCCAGCTCAAGCAGCGGCGTGGAGACCCAGTACTTC. Translated, it gives CASSSSGVETQYF.

The chain links TRBV6-6 to TRBJ2-1; 10 bases map to TRBD1. The ends lost 2 bases at V and 6 bases at J; junction bases unmatched: 7. The CDR3 has 16 residues. Germline V gene data show CDR1 as MNHNY and CDR2 as SVGAGI (reference sequence). This CDR3 is CASSYPGQGQFNEQFF. The CDR3 DNA is TGTGCCAGCAGTTACCCGGGACAGGGGCAATTCAATGAGCAGTTCTTC.

The chain recombines TRBV27 with TRBJ1-2, with D hard to call. V was cut by 5 bases and J by 5 bases, with 18 bases left in between. Germline CDR1 and CDR2: MNHEY and SMNVEV (reference sequence). The length of the CDR3 is 15 residues. The CDR3 sequence is CASSPEGLIAYGYTF. The CDR3 DNA reads as TGTGCCAGCAGTCCCGAAGGACTTATCGCTTATGGCTACACCTTC.

The chain combines TRBV19 with TRBJ1-5; 7 bases fit TRBD1. V shed 5 bases and J 0 bases; nucleotides not matched to a gene: 13. Germline V gene lookup returns CDR1 LNHDA and CDR2 SQIVND (reference sequence). There are 18 residues in the CDR3. The DNA of the CDR3 is TGTGCCAGTAGTCTTGGAGGGGGCGCGGGGTATAGCAATCAGCCCCAGCATTTT. Protein product: CASSLGGGAGYSNQPQHF.

The rearrangement links TRBV30 to TRBJ1-2; D remains unclear. Germline V gene data show CDR1 as GTSNPN and CDR2 as SVGIG (reference sequence). The CDR3 is 14 amino acids. Trimming shortened V by 0 bases and J by 3 bases, and 11 bases separated the two germline ends. The CDR3 DNA follows: TGTGCCTGGAGTGTTTCCGGGGTCGACTATGGCTACACCTTC. It encodes CAWSVSGVDYGYTF.